Below, one T cell receptor beta chain is given with its context. Trimming removed 3 bases at V and 4 bases at J, with 13 bases between. The germline gives CDR1 GTSNPN, CDR2 SVGIG (reference sequence). CDR3 length: 13 amino acids. Some clones are missing from TCRdb's copy, which holds only in-frame ones; the method was immunoSEQ multiplex PCR. The sample holds around 16,000 clones, around 88% seen once. This sample is drawn from a study of immune evolution from preneoplasia to lung adenocarcinoma. The overall study: HLA loss of heterozygosity: less than 9% AIS, about 15% MIA, 30% to 35% ADC, none AAH.

Resections took place in Japan or China from about 2014 to 2018. Histologic diagnosis was independently verified by two lung pathologists. The chain recombines TRBV30 with TRBJ2-7; D could derive from TRBD1 or TRBD2 (5 bases each). The source of this sequence is a person aged 70 to 79 with invasive lung adenocarcinoma. Input material: FFPE invasive lung adenocarcinoma tissue. This CDR3 reads CAWRRGEKYEQYF. CDR3 DNA: TGTGCCTGGAGGCGAGGGGAAAAGTACGAGCAGTACTTC.